The text below deals with one TCR beta chain. The clone's antigen remains unknown. It has no much larger one-base neighbor in the sample; base qualities were not kept. The entry originates in a study of cytomegalovirus exposure and HLA in healthy donors (dated by TCRdb to between 2016 and 2019). About the full investigation: An earlier analysis of approximately 640 of the donors reported more than 250 Gb of sequence data and some 120 million unique TCR beta sequences from roughly 200 million T cells. An early release that covered several hundred HLA-typed donors contained approximately 300 gigabases of sequencing data and some 87 million unique TCR sequences. Of the approximately 370 genotyped donors, roughly 76% were placed in the genetic ancestry cluster associated with self-reported Caucasian donors. The aim of the study was to test whether cataloging public T cell receptors could identify signatures of past pathogen exposure. The study used immunosequencing to profile the T cell repertoires of more than 650 subjects and linked those repertoires to cytomegalovirus serostatus. In addition to the first cohort of around 670 subjects, a separate validation cohort of 120 different subjects was used. The study combined high-throughput TCR immunosequencing, statistical association of individual TCRs with disease status, and machine learning to predict cytomegalovirus infection status. A later analysis re-examined previously published TCR beta repertoires from 500 to 700 donors and added high-resolution HLA genotyping to investigate patterns of TCR occurrence. Rather than using new phenotypic data, the later analysis identified candidate immune exposures from TCR beta sequences and from how often those sequences occurred across donors. To decide whether each TCR beta V gene segment behaved as functional or pseudogenic, an earlier analysis of approximately 600 of the donors relied on high-throughput TCR beta sequencing. Alongside the repertoire data, information on donor age, sex, ethnicity and CMV serostatus was compiled. A later genetic analysis took genome-wide SNP genotypes for about three fifths of the 666 donors and used that subset as a discovery cohort. Every repertoire in the discovery cohort had been generated on one and the same sequencing platform. HLA typing included class I and class II loci at four-digit resolution. The number of typed donors differed by locus: about 620-640 for A, B, C, DRB1 and DQB1; approximately 520 for DQA1; 606 for DPA1; and 400 to 480 for DPB1. Because of strong linkage in the cohort, five DR-DQ haplotypes were treated as single units for association and clustering. On average, roughly 200,000 unique TCR beta nucleotide sequences were sequenced per donor among a few hundred genotyped donors of the cohort, with around 19% of those sequences being non-productive.

The CDR3 holds 15 amino acids from the cysteine to the phenylalanine. The retained sequence is limited to the CDR3, 45 bases, with the frame set at the first base. V has 5 bases trimmed and J has 0 bases trimmed; junction bases matching no gene number 4. The germline V gene (reference sequence) provides CDR1 SGHNT and CDR2 YYREEE. In total, around 600 healthy bone marrow donors made up the cohort. At the time of sampling, every cohort member was nominally healthy, though immune exposures that went unrecorded were likely present. The donor was CMV seronegative and was included in the group of under 450 seronegative cohort members. A peripheral blood sample was provided by each donor, and peripheral blood mononuclear cells were used for TCR beta sequencing. Genomic DNA extraction from the blood cell samples was performed with the Qiagen DNeasy Blood Extraction Kit. Receptors were amplified or captured by the immunoSEQ multiplex PCR assay. The multiplex PCR relied on a mix of 60 forward primers for TCR Vbeta segments and 13 reverse primers for TCR Jbeta segments. A multiplex PCR assay on genomic DNA amplified the CDR3 region of rearranged TCR beta genes. On the Illumina HiSeq System, the amplified TCR beta libraries were sequenced as 87-base-pair reads. Concerning the study's data processing: Across the roughly 600 repertoires, a later analysis counted approximately 83 million unique TCR beta chains, around 11 million of which were shared by at least two donors. Raw reads were error-corrected and collapsed into unique sequences with a nearest-neighbor algorithm that merged closely related sequences to remove PCR and sequencing errors. To assign V, D and J gene segments, CDR3 sequences were aligned to IMGT reference sequences. For a sequence to be retained, a match of at least six nucleotides to both a V gene segment and a J gene segment was required. Rearrangements were classified as productive when the CDR3 lacked stop codons and remained in frame with V and J, and all other rearrangements were classified as non-productive. Following IMGT convention, CDR3 was defined as the stretch from the second conserved V-encoded cysteine up to the conserved J-encoded phenylalanine. The earlier analysis of 587 of the donors excluded sequences that lacked an unambiguous match to a single V gene segment. An earlier analysis of several hundred of the donors called V segments functional above 56.7% productive rearrangements and segregating when the between-donor standard deviation exceeded 5%. To diagnose cytomegalovirus status from the catalog of TCR beta chain sequences, a statistical classification framework was built. V and J gene assignment, in a later analysis, came from comparing TCR nucleotide sequences with IMGT/GENE-DB human TR gene sequences. The TCRdist pipeline was used in a later analysis to assign CDR3 sequences and most-parsimonious VDJ recombination scenarios. In a later analysis, each TCR beta chain was defined by its CDR3 amino acid sequence together with its V-gene family, and reads without a unique V-gene family were excluded. In a later analysis, fewer than 650 highly shared, low-generation-probability nucleotide sequences were removed to address suspected cross-contamination and a sequencing artifact. A later analysis calculated a clonal expansion index for each public chain from normalized within-repertoire ranks of inferred template counts. Generation probabilities in a later analysis came from a VDJ recombination model fitted to out-of-frame rearrangements, and those results were checked against IGoR. In a later analysis, hypergeometric tests were used to score TCR-TCR, TCR-HLA and TCR-CMV co-occurrence, with a repertoire-size bias correction applied to TCR pairs. A later analysis estimated false discovery rates by permuting HLA or CMV assignments 20 times. In a later analysis, co-occurring TCRs were grouped with DBSCAN, and TCRdist sequence similarity was added when clustering was performed within HLA-allele-positive subsets. Co-occurrence clustering excluded repertoires with fewer than 30,000 or more than 120,000 public chains, plus five with anomalous nucleotide sharing. TCRdb took this table from immuneACCESS and kept in-frame rearrangements with V and J called. Such tables lack part of the clones; where checked against another copy, unresolved V genes explain under half of the gap, and the rest is unexplained. That table gives V, J and clone size, and the DNA gave D and trimming. This sample is represented by about 73,000 clones; around 75% of them were singletons. Clones ranked in the top ten supply around 12% of the sample.

General findings and caveats noted by the study authors: Linkage disequilibrium might explain the correlated functional status among segregating V segments, but an unknown experimental factor could not be excluded. A later analysis found that HLA-associated TCR beta chains were more clonally expanded and had lower generation probabilities than equally common non-associated chains. The presence/absence analyses assumed that sequencing depth was roughly uniform across donors, and that assumption may not be true. In this cohort, only TCR beta chains were sequenced, and detectable features were limited by the absence of alpha or paired-chain data. A later genetic analysis reported fewer N-insertions in productive TCRs among donors in an Asian-associated ancestry cluster than the roughly 640-donor mean. The classifier was reported to diagnose cytomegalovirus status with high specificity and sensitivity in both the original and validation cohorts. According to a later analysis, TCR association rates differed among HLA loci, with DRB1 alleles showing the most associated TCRs and HLA-C alleles showing the fewest. A further reported finding was that TCR beta sequences accurately predicted the HLA-A and HLA-B alleles for most subjects in the first cohort. A total of about 180 TCR beta chains were listed by the study as associated with cytomegalovirus. According to a later analysis, most CMV-associated TCR beta chains appeared to be HLA-restricted, and the HLA associations seemed to be driven largely by CMV exposure. Most TCR sequences were observed very rarely across donors, whereas some public TCRs were present in many individuals. A later analysis associated 16,951 TCR beta sequences with specific HLA alleles at a false discovery rate of 0.05. The authors suggested that the approach could potentially be extended to other disease states and immunological phenotypes. The sequencing pipeline was judged likely to have produced a cluster of highly shared sequence variants as a technical artifact. An earlier analysis of 587 of the donors showed that most TCR beta V segments appeared in productive rearrangements either about 90% or about 30% of the time, which broadly matched IMGT annotations. V-gene and J-gene trimming of TCR beta chains was associated with a missense DCLRE1C variant in a later genetic analysis, and the association was replicated in an independent cohort. When HLA alleles, especially DR and DQ, strongly co-occurred, TCR associations were difficult to assign to individual alleles. Because HLA typing was unavailable for some donors at each locus, only the typed subset was used in association tests. The earlier analysis of around 600 of the donors excluded some 15 rarely observed V segments, including chromosome 9 orphons, because counts were too low. Some IMGT-functional V segments, including TRBV6-2 and TRBV6-3, could not be told apart with the 87-base-pair reads, so those segments were excluded. A few of the identified cytomegalovirus-associated TCR beta chains were confirmed in vitro to be specific for cytomegalovirus antigens. The only immune exposure information available for the cohort was CMV serostatus. Several of the top co-occurrence clusters appeared to be linked to parvovirus B19, influenza, CMV and Epstein-Barr virus, according to a later analysis.

The sequenced material came from PBMCs. The TCR originated in a man in his 70s in good health and CMV-seronegative. The V and J genes are TRBV5-4 and TRBJ2-2; 7 bases in the junction line up with TRBD1. The CDR3 corresponds to CASSPGGPNTGELFF. The nucleotides are TGTGCCAGCAGTCCAGGGGGACCGAACACCGGGGAGCTGTTTTTT. With the rest looked up from the reference TRBV5-4 and TRBJ2-2 genes rather than sequenced, the full variable domain is ETGVTQSPTHLIKTRGQQVTLRCSSQSGHNTVSWYQQALGQGPQFIFQYYREEENGRGNFPPRFSGLQFPNYSSELNVNALELDDSALYLCASSPGGPNTGELFFGEGSRLTVL.